The 14 T cell receptor beta chains below all came from one sample that was sequenced in a study of blood T cell repertoires in COVID-19. Sequencing used immunoSEQ multiplex PCR; TCRdb keeps in-frame clones, though not all of them. The repertoire includes fewer than 350,000 clones, 75% to 90% of them detected once, and about 1.7% sits in the top ten. The sequencing sample was made of PBMCs or T cells enriched from blood (not recorded which). These receptors were obtained from a woman aged 40 to 50 who had recovered from COVID-19.

The V and J genes are TRBV5-1 and TRBJ1-2, with D possibly TRBD1 on 6 matching bases. This CDR3 region has 18 residues. Germline V lookup: CDR1 SGHRS, CDR2 YFSETQ. V gave up 4 bases and J gave up 0 bases, with 22 bases separating them. The CDR3 DNA reads as TGCGCCAGCAGCCCCTTTGTACCAACCAGGGGAGCTAACTATGGCTACACCTTC. It is translated as CASSPFVPTRGANYGYTF.

The CDR3 region is CASSLVVQGHTEAFF. The CDR3 DNA reads as TGCGCCAGCAGCTTGGTGGTACAGGGGCACACTGAAGCTTTCTTT. This sequence joins TRBV5-1 and TRBJ1-1; 7 bases map to TRBD1. J gave up 3 bases and V 0 bases, and 5 bases lay outside the gene matches. The CDR3 runs to 15 residues. From germline, CDR1 is SGHRS and CDR2 YFSETQ.

This clone was counted a single time. CDR3 region: CASSLERGGGYGYTF. DNA of the CDR3: TGTGCCAGCAGCTTAGAGAGGGGCGGGGGTTATGGCTACACCTTC. The chain couples TRBV7-9 to TRBJ1-2; a possible D gene is TRBD1 (5 bases). The CDR3 covers 15 residues. Per the germline V gene, CDR1 is SEHNR and CDR2 is FQNEAQ (reference sequence). Trimming took off 1 base at V and 5 bases at J, with 14 bases between the two ends.

The chain carries TRBV30 and TRBJ1-1, with 8 bases lining up with TRBD1. CDR3 length: 12 residues. The V and J ends lost 8 bases and 11 bases, in that order; junction bases with no gene match: 13. Germline-derived CDR1 and CDR2 are GTSNPN and SVGIG (reference sequence). The CDR3: CAGLTGALLAFF. The CDR3 nucleotides are TGTGCCGGCCTGACAGGGGCATTACTGGCTTTCTTT.

The rearrangement joins TRBV29-1 to TRBJ2-3; 9 positions agree with TRBD2. CDR1 is SQVTM, CDR2 ANQGSEA, per germline. The CDR3 runs to 13 residues. The trim removed 0 bases at V and 5 bases at J, leaving 0 bases unmatched. Written as DNA, the CDR3 is TGCAGCGTTGAAGATAGCGGGGGAGATACGCAGTATTTT. Translating gives CSVEDSGGDTQYF.

The chain couples TRBV2 to TRBJ1-2; 8 bases fit TRBD1. Germline assignment: CDR1 SNHLY and CDR2 FYNNEI. V gave up 3 bases and J gave up 5 bases; unmatched junction bases: 5. The CDR3 sequence is 14 residues long. CDR3 bases: TGTGCCAGCAGTGATCAGGGGGCTCCTTATGGCTACACCTTC. It encodes CASSDQGAPYGYTF.

This chain connects TRBV6-5 to TRBJ1-2; a possible D gene is TRBD1 (6 bases). This CDR3 is 16 amino acids long. The germline CDR1 and CDR2 sequences are MNHEY and SVGAGI. Trimming removed 0 bases at V and 1 base at J, with 12 bases between. The CDR3 reads CASSYSAGANNYGYTF. The CDR3 bases are TGTGCCAGCAGTTACTCAGCGGGGGCGAATAACTATGGCTACACCTTC.

V is TRBV6-6 and J is TRBJ1-5, with a tentative D call TRBD1 (5 bases). The CDR3 runs to 16 residues. V shed 2 bases and J shed 3 bases, with 14 bases lying between them. Germline V gene lookup returns CDR1 MNHNY and CDR2 SVGAGI (reference sequence). DNA for the CDR3: TGTGCCAGCAGTTACACTCCCGACAGTCACAATCAGCCCCAGCATTTT. Translated: CASSYTPDSHNQPQHF.

V and J are TRBV20-1 and TRBJ1-2; D is unclear. The V end was cut by 3 bases, the J end by 1 base, with 3 bases between. The CDR3 runs to 11 residues. Germline V gives CDR1 DFQATT, CDR2 SNEGSKA (reference sequence). The CDR3 nucleotides are TGCAGTGCTAGGTATAACTATGGCTACACCTTC. Protein sequence: CSARYNYGYTF.

This rearrangement joins TRBV19 to TRBJ2-1, with 8 nucleotides matching TRBD2. The junction had 1 base not matched to a gene; V was cut back by 0 bases and J by 0 bases. The CDR3 runs 16 residues. The germline CDR1 and CDR2 sequences are LNHDA and SQIVND (reference sequence). The CDR3 DNA follows: TGTGCCAGTAGTATAGAGGGACTAGGCTCCTACAATGAGCAGTTCTTC. It codes for CASSIEGLGSYNEQFF.

This clone was counted once. Other DNA variants within this sample encode the same CDR3. This chain connects TRBV5-4 to TRBJ2-2; 7 bases line up with TRBD1. This CDR3 contains 15 residues. With V trimmed by 3 bases and J by 0 bases, 2 bases remained unmatched. Germline-derived CDR1 and CDR2 are SGHNT and YYREEE (reference sequence). CDR3 amino acids: CASSSGTANTGELFF. For the CDR3, the DNA is TGTGCCAGCAGCTCCGGGACAGCGAACACCGGGGAGCTGTTTTTT.

The chain links TRBV7-9 to TRBJ2-7, with D unresolved. CDR1 is SEHNR and CDR2 is FQNEAQ in the germline V gene (reference sequence). With 3 bases removed from V and 3 bases from J, the gap between germline ends came to 12 bases. The CDR3 runs to 14 residues. The chain's CDR3 is CASSLAPRSYEQYF. The CDR3 bases are TGTGCCAGCAGCTTGGCCCCTAGGAGCTACGAGCAGTACTTC.

J is TRBJ1-1 and V is TRBV2; TRBD1 matches at 10 bases. The CDR3 runs to 15 residues. Unmatched junction bases numbered 9, after V lost 7 bases and J lost 4 bases. Germline V lookup: CDR1 SNHLY, CDR2 FYNNEI. The CDR3 region has the DNA TGTGCCAGCACACGACAGGGGGCGTTTGTCACTGAAGCTTTCTTT. Amino acid sequence: CASTRQGAFVTEAFF.

The rearrangement joins TRBV19 to TRBJ2-1, with unresolved D. The CDR3 is made up of 13 amino acids. Trimming shortened V by 3 bases and J by 10 bases, and 13 bases separated the two germline ends. Germline CDR1 is LNHDA and CDR2 is SQIVND (reference sequence). The CDR3: CASSMVVAPEQFF. CDR3 in DNA: TGTGCCAGTAGTATGGTAGTTGCCCCAGAGCAGTTCTTC.